Detailed here is one T cell receptor beta chain. Antigen unknown. Cycle 7 day 1, cycle 4 day 1, and baseline were the timepoints at which blood was sampled. Measured with immunoSEQ multiplex PCR; TCRdb has only the in-frame clones, and not every one. The sample includes tens of thousands of clones, 91% seen only once; the top ten take roughly 2.1%. These data come from a study of OX40 agonist ivuxolimab in advanced cancers. Study information: Every 2 weeks, patients got intravenous ivuxolimab at one of six dose levels (0.01-10 mg/kg). Study-wide results and caveats: Determination of antigen specificity was not performed for the expanded peripheral T cells.

Material: CD4+ or CD8+ T cells sorted from blood, obtained in a trial of the OX40 agonist ivuxolimab. The source of this sequence is an adult with an advanced solid tumor such as melanoma, head and neck, liver or kidney cancer.

The CDR3 loop reads CSALGNEQFF. DNA for the CDR3: TGCAGTGCTCTTGGCAATGAGCAGTTCTTC. This sequence joins TRBV20-1 and TRBJ2-1; D remains ambiguous. This CDR3 comprises 10 residues. The ends were cut back, 5 bases at V and 6 bases at J, with 5 bases in the middle. Germline-derived CDR1 and CDR2 are DFQATT and SNEGSKA (reference sequence).